This TCR beta chain was found in a study of response to subunit inactivated influenza vaccine. Study results and limitations: The authors put forward the suggestion that each seasonal influenza vaccination may bring in only a limited number of new T cells.

On this clonotype itself: Its specificity is not known.

One entry per CDR3 protein results from TCRdb running MiXCR on the RT-PCR reads. The sample consists of some 480,000 distinct CDR3 sequences, roughly 9.8% of them appearing once. Trimming removed 1 base from V and 4 bases from J, with 6 bases in between. Germline CDR1 is LGHNA and CDR2 is YNFKEQ. CDR3 size: 13 residues. The origin of this receptor is a man aged 50-59 years who received an inactivated influenza vaccine. The chain uses TRBV4-2 and TRBJ2-3; D ambiguous. This specimen was PBMCs from blood, taken about 40 days after vaccination. CDR3 in amino acids: CASSQGLPDTQYF. In DNA form, the CDR3 reads TGTGCCAGCAGCCAAGGTCTCCCAGATACGCAGTATTTT.